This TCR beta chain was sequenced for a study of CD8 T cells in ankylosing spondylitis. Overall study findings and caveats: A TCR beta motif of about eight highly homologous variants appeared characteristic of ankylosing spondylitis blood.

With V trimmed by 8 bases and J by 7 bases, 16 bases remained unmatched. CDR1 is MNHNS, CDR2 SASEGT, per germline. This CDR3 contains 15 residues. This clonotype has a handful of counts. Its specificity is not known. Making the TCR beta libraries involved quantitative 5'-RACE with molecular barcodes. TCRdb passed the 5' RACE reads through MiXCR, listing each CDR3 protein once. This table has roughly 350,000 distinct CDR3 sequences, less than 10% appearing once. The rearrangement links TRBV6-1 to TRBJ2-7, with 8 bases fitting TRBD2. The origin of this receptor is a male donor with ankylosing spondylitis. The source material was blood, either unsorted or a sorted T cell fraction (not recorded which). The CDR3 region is CASQPPGRALGEQYF. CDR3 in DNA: TGTGCCAGCCAACCCCCCGGGAGGGCCTTGGGGGAGCAGTACTTC.